A single T cell receptor beta chain is shown here with its context. Its cognate antigen is unknown. Trimming took off 1 base at V and 4 bases at J, with 14 bases between the two ends. Germline V gene lookup returns CDR1 SGDLS and CDR2 YYNGEE. CDR3 size: 15 residues. This sample was taken from a study of OX40 agonist ivuxolimab in advanced cancers. The wider study: Patients received the agonistic anti-OX40 (CD134) antibody ivuxolimab. The diagnoses of dose-escalation patients were hepatocellular carcinoma, melanoma, renal cell or head and neck cancer.

The method was immunoSEQ multiplex PCR; TCRdb's version includes in-frame clones alone and lacks a portion of them. Among approximately 89,000 clones listed, more than 85% were seen once. Study conclusions and caveats: On average, CD8+ T cells showed a greater number of expanded clones than CD4+.

No patient had autoimmune disease or received systemic immunosuppression. This chain links TRBV9 with TRBJ1-2; D gene unclear. The sequence was collected from an adult with an advanced solid tumor such as melanoma, head and neck, liver or kidney cancer. The sequences come from CD4+ or CD8+ T cells sorted from blood, collected in a trial of the OX40 agonist ivuxolimab. The CDR3 loop reads CASSVSGVTSYGYTF. The CDR3 DNA sequence: TGTGCCAGCAGCGTATCAGGAGTAACCTCCTATGGCTACACCTTC.